This T cell receptor beta chain originates from a study of T-cell memory formation after mild COVID-19. Study-level findings and limits: While clones contracting from day 15 to 85 were balanced between CD4 and CD8, later expanders leaned CD4+.

The CDR3 covers 16 residues. Germline trimming cut 0 bases from V and 4 bases from J; bases unmatched to any gene: 6. Germline V gene lookup returns CDR1 LGHNA and CDR2 YNFKEQ. This clonotype was seen repeatedly, ten times or more. Antigen: not known. TCRdb independently ran MiXCR on the 5' RACE reads; one entry per CDR3 protein. The table lists 430,000 or so distinct CDR3 sequences, 20% to 30% of them singletons. The origin of this receptor is an adult woman who had mild COVID-19 (a few samples of this study predate the infection). Cell type and time point are not known. The genes are TRBV4-2 and TRBJ2-5; TRBD2 agrees at 9 bases. Sequencing input: PBMCs or a T cell subset sorted from them (not recorded which). The CDR3, as DNA: TGTGCCAGCAGCCAAGAGGCGGGAGGGCCCCCAGAGACCCAGTACTTC. Translated, it gives CASSQEAGGPPETQYF.